This T cell receptor (beta chain) was profiled in a study of T-cell reconstitution after alpha-beta-depleted transplantation in children. V lost 6 bases and J lost 0; bases outside the gene matches: 11. This CDR3 has 16 residues. Germline V CDR1 and CDR2: DFQATT, SNEGSKA (reference sequence). Remarks on this clonotype: Its antigen is as yet unknown.

Preparation of the TCRbeta library used unique molecular identifiers. One entry per CDR3 protein results from TCRdb running MiXCR on the PCR reads. The repertoire holds 250,000 or so distinct CDR3 sequences, with roughly a quarter as singletons. Regarding the study as a whole: At day 60, the high TCRbeta diversity found in some patients originated from recipient T cells and thymic progenitors that had survived. Once a year had passed after transplant, T-cell counts and diversity came mostly from newly produced T cells. As was reported, about two months after transplant, alpha-beta T cells came from several hundred expanded graft clones.

The source of this sequence is a female patient aged 2-9 years who had a stem cell transplant for congenital amegakaryocytic thrombocytopenia, so the T cells may come from the graft donor. This specimen consisted of PBMCs, mostly from graft donor cells, obtained 360 days after TCRalphabeta/CD19-depleted stem cell transplant. This chain uses TRBV20-1 with TRBJ2-1, with TRBD2 matching 7 bases. In DNA form, the CDR3 reads TGCAGTGCGGGACTACTAGTGTTGAGCTCCTACAATGAGCAGTTCTTC. It specifies CSAGLLVLSSYNEQFF.